This T cell receptor beta chain was captured by sequencing in a study of blood T cell repertoires in COVID-19. Study summary: Samples came from the United States, Italy and Spain, spanning acute and convalescent COVID-19. PBMCs, B-cell-depleted T cells, or T cells provided the cDNA or gDNA that made up the material.

Clones were read by immunoSEQ multiplex PCR, and TCRdb kept only the in-frame ones, dropping some. Here the sample spans about 400,000 clones, 88% being singletons. Input material: PBMCs or T cells enriched from blood (not recorded which). The receptor was derived from a middle-aged woman with acute COVID-19.

The CDR3 DNA reads as TGCAGTGCTAGTTGGCAGCAAGAGACCCAGTACTTC. It specifies CSASWQQETQYF. The J gene is TRBJ2-5, the V gene TRBV20-1; D uncertain. The V gene lost 3 bases and the J gene lost 2 bases, with 7 bases spanning the gap. CDR1 is DFQATT and CDR2 is SNEGSKA in the germline V gene (reference sequence). This CDR3 comprises 12 residues.